This is a list of T cell receptor beta chains from one sample in a study of blood T cell repertoires in COVID-19. Only in-frame clones appear in the TCRdb table, and some are missing; sequencing was by immunoSEQ multiplex PCR. This sample has fewer than 350,000 clones, with around 89% found just once. The material sequenced was PBMCs or T cells enriched from blood (not recorded which). These receptors all stem from a woman between 18 and 29 years old with acute COVID-19. Both conserved end residues are part of each CDR3. A D gene is named only where the DNA matches it firmly. Some rows have no size entry. The others give once, few or many, or a class for an expanded clone.

clone_size j_call v_call d_call cdr3_aa cdr3_nt
NA TRBJ2-3 TRBV7-9 NA CASSFRLDTQYF TGTGCCAGCAGCTTTAGATTAGATACGCAGTATTTT
once TRBJ2-1 TRBV3-1/TRBV3-2 NA CASSLRFSGQRNEQFF TGTGCCAGCAGCCTACGTTTTTCAGGCCAAAGGAATGAGCAGTTCTTC
NA TRBJ1-5 TRBV7-2 NA CASSPYGQPQHF TGTGCCAGCAGCCCGTACGGGCAGCCCCAGCATTTT
NA TRBJ2-5 TRBV18 TRBD1 CASSPLQGAAQETQYF TGTGCCAGCTCACCCCTACAGGGGGCAGCCCAAGAGACCCAGTACTTC
NA TRBJ2-1 TRBV4-1 TRBD2 CASSPVGLAGDNEQFF TGCGCCAGCAGCCCAGTAGGACTAGCGGGAGACAATGAGCAGTTCTTC
NA TRBJ1-2 TRBV2 TRBD1 CASSEGLQGVYGYTF TGTGCCAGCAGTGAGGGTTTGCAGGGGGTCTATGGCTACACCTTC
NA TRBJ2-7 TRBV7-2 NA CASSFLHSSYEQYF TGTGCCAGCAGTTTCCTCCACAGCTCCTACGAGCAGTACTTC
once TRBJ2-3 TRBV30 NA CAWASTDTQYF TGTGCCTGGGCTAGCACAGATACGCAGTATTTT
NA TRBJ1-2 TRBV24-1 TRBD1 CATSDPATRTGSNYGYTF TGTGCCACCAGTGACCCCGCTACTCGGACAGGTTCCAACTATGGCTACACCTTC
NA TRBJ2-5 TRBV7-8 TRBD2 CASSPPGTSRETQYF TGTGCCAGCAGCCCGCCCGGGACTAGCAGGGAGACCCAGTACTTC
NA TRBJ2-3 TRBV20-1 TRBD2 CSASDRTSGSTDTQYF TGCAGTGCTAGTGACAGGACTAGCGGGAGCACAGATACGCAGTATTTT
once TRBJ1-2 TRBV3-1/TRBV3-2 NA CASSPVPNFLGYTF TGTGCCAGCAGCCCAGTTCCGAATTTCTTAGGCTACACCTTC
NA TRBJ2-3 TRBV7-6 NA CASSLAELAVGDTQYF TGTGCCAGCAGCTTAGCGGAACTAGCCGTGGGGGATACGCAGTATTTT
NA TRBJ2-5 TRBV5-1 NA CASSPSWREQETQYF TGCGCCAGCAGCCCCAGTTGGCGGGAACAAGAGACCCAGTACTTC
NA TRBJ1-1 TRBV5-1 NA CASSWQGAEAFF TGCGCCAGCAGCTGGCAGGGTGCTGAAGCTTTCTTT
NA TRBJ1-4 TRBV30 TRBD1 CAWSEGQGNEKLFF TGTGCCTGGAGTGAGGGACAGGGTAATGAAAAACTGTTTTTT
NA TRBJ1-3 TRBV7-9 NA CASSLTGTLGSGNTIYF TGTGCCAGCAGCTTGACCGGGACACTTGGCTCTGGAAACACCATATATTTT
NA TRBJ1-6 TRBV18 NA CASSPDGGSTSLHF TGTGCCAGCTCACCTGACGGGGGTAGCACGTCCCTCCACTTT
NA TRBJ2-2 TRBV3-1/TRBV3-2 NA CASSQDRRGNTGELFF TGTGCCAGCAGCCAAGATCGCAGGGGGAACACCGGGGAGCTGTTTTTT
NA TRBJ1-2 TRBV20-1 NA CSASGAGYTF TGCAGTGCCTCAGGGGCTGGCTACACCTTC
once TRBJ1-6 TRBV7-9 TRBD1 CASSSGQGVLPLHF TGTGCCAGCAGCTCGGGACAGGGGGTTCTGCCCCTCCACTTT
NA TRBJ2-1 TRBV11-2 TRBD2 CASSSSGRAFF TGTGCCAGCAGCTCTAGCGGGAGGGCCTTCTTC
NA TRBJ1-2 TRBV7-9 TRBD1 CASSSLDGQGSYGYTF TGTGCCAGCAGCTCACTCGATGGACAGGGTTCATATGGCTACACCTTC
NA TRBJ1-2 TRBV6-1 NA CASSELRRWVYGYTF TGTGCCAGCAGTGAATTGCGGCGTTGGGTGTATGGCTACACCTTC
NA TRBJ1-1 TRBV7-9 TRBD1 CASSDTGDKGPEAFF TGTGCCAGCAGCGACACAGGGGATAAAGGGCCTGAAGCTTTCTTT
NA TRBJ1-2 TRBV5-6 NA CASSLGPDRTGGYTF TGTGCCAGCAGCTTGGGACCCGACAGGACGGGAGGCTACACCTTC
NA TRBJ1-3 TRBV7-2 TRBD1 CASSLAGRTGFNTIYF TGTGCCAGCAGCTTAGCGGGTCGGACAGGGTTTAACACCATATATTTT
NA TRBJ2-3 TRBV27 NA CASWGFIGDTQYF TGTGCCTCCTGGGGCTTTATTGGAGATACGCAGTATTTT
NA TRBJ1-4 TRBV7-6 NA CASSSLPQMTLRLNEKLFF TGTGCCAGCAGCTCCCTCCCGCAAATGACGCTACGACTTAATGAAAAACTGTTTTTT
NA TRBJ2-7 TRBV5-1 TRBD2 CASSGTSGSFNEQYF TGCGCCAGCAGCGGGACTAGCGGGAGTTTCAACGAGCAGTACTTC
NA TRBJ2-7 TRBV5-6 TRBD1 CASRGQGSSYEQYF TGTGCCAGCCGGGGACAGGGGAGCTCCTACGAGCAGTACTTC
NA TRBJ2-3 TRBV10-3 TRBD2 CAISDRAGPDTQYF TGTGCCATCAGTGATCGAGCGGGACCAGATACGCAGTATTTT
NA TRBJ2-7 TRBV4-2 TRBD2 CASSQEGRDEQYF TGTGCCAGCAGCCAAGAGGGGAGGGACGAGCAGTACTTC
NA TRBJ1-2 TRBV27 TRBD1 CASSSNPGGNYGYTF TGTGCCAGCAGTTCCAATCCAGGGGGAAACTATGGCTACACCTTC
NA TRBJ1-4 TRBV19 NA CASSDRGARGPEKLFF TGTGCCAGTAGTGATCGCGGGGCGCGGGGCCCCGAAAAACTGTTTTTT
NA TRBJ2-1 TRBV14 TRBD2 CASSQALAEWGNNEQFF TGTGCCAGCAGCCAAGCACTAGCGGAATGGGGTAACAATGAGCAGTTCTTC
once TRBJ2-2 TRBV19 TRBD1 CASSQDRVVTGELFF TGTGCCAGTAGCCAGGACAGGGTCGTAACCGGGGAGCTGTTTTTT
NA TRBJ2-7 TRBV27 NA CASGGTSSYEQYF TGTGCCAGCGGGGGCACGTCTTCCTACGAGCAGTACTTC
NA TRBJ1-1 TRBV6-4 NA CASSPKGRENTEAFF TGTGCCAGCAGCCCCAAAGGCAGGGAGAACACTGAAGCTTTCTTT
NA TRBJ2-6 TRBV19 NA CASSIGQSGANVLTF TGTGCCAGTAGTATAGGGCAGTCTGGGGCCAACGTCCTGACTTTC
NA TRBJ2-1 TRBV28 NA CASRRGASGLLISSYNEQFF TGTGCCAGCCGTAGGGGGGCTAGCGGACTACTAATTAGTTCCTACAATGAGCAGTTCTTC
NA TRBJ1-1 TRBV4-1 NA CASSHPPSNTEAFF TGCGCCAGCAGCCACCCCCCTTCGAACACTGAAGCTTTCTTT
NA TRBJ2-2 TRBV24-1 TRBD1 CATSDLDRGGPGELFF TGTGCCACCAGTGATTTGGACAGGGGTGGTCCCGGGGAGCTGTTTTTT
NA TRBJ2-7 TRBV19 NA CASSILVGAYEQYF TGTGCCAGTAGTATCCTCGTGGGGGCTTACGAGCAGTACTTC
NA TRBJ2-3 TRBV7-3 TRBD2 CASSLTPGFWREAGDTQYF TGTGCCAGCAGCTTAACCCCCGGGTTTTGGCGGGAGGCAGGAGATACGCAGTATTTT
NA TRBJ2-7 TRBV30 TRBD1 CAWGKTGSQSYEQYF TGTGCCTGGGGAAAGACAGGGTCACAATCCTACGAGCAGTACTTC
NA TRBJ2-3 TRBV7-9 TRBD1 CASRGTGVGTDTQYF TGTGCCAGCCGAGGGACAGGGGTTGGCACAGATACGCAGTATTTT
NA TRBJ2-1 TRBV27 TRBD2 CASSLFPATSGNNEQFF TGTGCCAGCAGTTTATTCCCCGCGACTAGCGGGAACAATGAGCAGTTCTTC
NA TRBJ2-2 TRBV18 TRBD1 CASSPTVGQGNTGELFF TGTGCCAGCTCACCAACGGTTGGACAGGGAAACACCGGGGAGCTGTTTTTT
NA TRBJ2-3 TRBV20-1 NA CSASLAQRGTDTQYF TGCAGTGCTAGTCTAGCCCAACGCGGCACAGATACGCAGTATTTT
NA TRBJ1-2 TRBV2 TRBD1 CASSKQGADYGYTF TGTGCCAGCAGTAAACAGGGGGCGGACTATGGCTACACCTTC
NA TRBJ1-3 TRBV4-3 NA CASSQDANRVFDSPRNTIYF TGCGCCAGCAGCCAAGATGCGAACAGGGTTTTCGACAGCCCGAGAAACACCATATATTTT
NA TRBJ2-7 TRBV12-3/TRBV12-4 NA CASTIGSYEQYF TGTGCCAGCACCATCGGTTCCTACGAGCAGTACTTC
NA TRBJ1-6 TRBV6-5 TRBD1 CASSDRDNSPLHF TGTGCCAGCAGCGACAGGGATAATTCACCCCTCCACTTT